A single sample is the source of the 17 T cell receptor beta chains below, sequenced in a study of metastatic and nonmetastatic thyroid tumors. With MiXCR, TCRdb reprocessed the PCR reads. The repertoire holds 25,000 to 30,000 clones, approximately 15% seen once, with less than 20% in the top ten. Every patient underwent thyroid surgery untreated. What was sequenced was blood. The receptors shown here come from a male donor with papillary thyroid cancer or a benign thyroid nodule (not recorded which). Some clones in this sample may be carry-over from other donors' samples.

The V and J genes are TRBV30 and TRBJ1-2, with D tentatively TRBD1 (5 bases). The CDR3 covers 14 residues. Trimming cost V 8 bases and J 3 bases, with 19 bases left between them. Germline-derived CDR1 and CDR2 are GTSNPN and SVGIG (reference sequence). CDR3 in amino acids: CARQARGFDYGYTF. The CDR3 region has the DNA TGTGCCCGCCAGGCAAGGGGTTTTGACTATGGCTACACCTTC.

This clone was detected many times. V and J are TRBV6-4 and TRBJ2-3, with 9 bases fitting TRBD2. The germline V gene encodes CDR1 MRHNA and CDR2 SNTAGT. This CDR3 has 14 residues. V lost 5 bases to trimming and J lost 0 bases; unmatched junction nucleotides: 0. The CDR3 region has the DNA TGTGCCAGCAGTACTAGCGGGAGCACAGATACGCAGTATTTT. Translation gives CASSTSGSTDTQYF.

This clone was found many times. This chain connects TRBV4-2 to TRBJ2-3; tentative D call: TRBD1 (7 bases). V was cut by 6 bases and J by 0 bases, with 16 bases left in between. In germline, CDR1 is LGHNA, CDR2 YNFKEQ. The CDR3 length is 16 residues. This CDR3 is CASSPGGRGSTDTQYF. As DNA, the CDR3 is TGTGCCAGCAGTCCCGGGGGCAGGGGGAGCACAGATACGCAGTATTTT.

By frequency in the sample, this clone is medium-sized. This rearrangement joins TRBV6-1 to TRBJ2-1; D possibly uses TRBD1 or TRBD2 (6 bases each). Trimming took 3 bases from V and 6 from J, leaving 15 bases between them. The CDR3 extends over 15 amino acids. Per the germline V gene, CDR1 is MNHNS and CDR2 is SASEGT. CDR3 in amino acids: CASSDQMGGFNEQFF. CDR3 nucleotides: TGTGCCAGCAGTGATCAGATGGGGGGCTTCAATGAGCAGTTCTTC.

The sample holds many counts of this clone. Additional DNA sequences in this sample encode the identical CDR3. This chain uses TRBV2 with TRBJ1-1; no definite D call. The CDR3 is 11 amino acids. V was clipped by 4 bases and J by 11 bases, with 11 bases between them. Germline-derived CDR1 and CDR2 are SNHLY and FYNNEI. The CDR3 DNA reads TGTGCCAGCAGTGGGACTATGAATGCTTTCTTT. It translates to CASSGTMNAFF.

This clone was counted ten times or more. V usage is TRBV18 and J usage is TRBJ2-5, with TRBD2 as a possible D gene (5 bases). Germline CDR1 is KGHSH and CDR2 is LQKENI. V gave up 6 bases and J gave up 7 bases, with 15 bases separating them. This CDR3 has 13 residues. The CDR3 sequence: CASSLGEVGTQYF. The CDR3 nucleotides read TGTGCCAGCTCCCTGGGAGAGGTCGGGACCCAGTACTTC.

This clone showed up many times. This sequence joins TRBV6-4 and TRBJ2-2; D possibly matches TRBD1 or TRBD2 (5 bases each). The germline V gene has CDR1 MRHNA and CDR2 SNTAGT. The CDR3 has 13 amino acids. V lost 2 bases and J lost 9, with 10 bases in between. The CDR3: CASSDLPGRELFF. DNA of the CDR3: TGTGCCAGCAGTGACCTCCCGGGACGGGAGCTGTTTTTT.

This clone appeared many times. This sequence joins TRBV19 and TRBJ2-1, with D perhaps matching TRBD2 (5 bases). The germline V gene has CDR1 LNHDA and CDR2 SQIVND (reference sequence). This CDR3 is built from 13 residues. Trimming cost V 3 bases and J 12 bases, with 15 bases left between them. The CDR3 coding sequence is TGTGCCAGTAGTATCCGAGCGTCCGAGGGGCAGTTCTTC. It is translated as CASSIRASEGQFF. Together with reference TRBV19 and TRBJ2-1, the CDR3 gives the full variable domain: DGGITQSPKYLFRKEGQNVTLSCEQNLNHDAMYWYRQDPGQGLRLIYYSQIVNDFQKGDIAEGYSVSREKKESFPLTVTSAQKNPTAFYLCASSIRASEGQFFGPGTRLTVL.

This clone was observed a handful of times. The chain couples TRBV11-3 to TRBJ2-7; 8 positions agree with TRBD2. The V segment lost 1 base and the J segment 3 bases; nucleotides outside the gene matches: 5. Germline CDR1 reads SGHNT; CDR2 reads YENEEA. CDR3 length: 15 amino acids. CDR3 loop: CASSLVPGTSYEQYF. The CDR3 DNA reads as TGTGCCAGCAGCTTAGTGCCGGGGACTAGCTACGAGCAGTACTTC.

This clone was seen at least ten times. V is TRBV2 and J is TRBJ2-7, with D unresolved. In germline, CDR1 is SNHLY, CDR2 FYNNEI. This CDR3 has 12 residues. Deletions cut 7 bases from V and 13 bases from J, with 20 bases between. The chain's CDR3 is CASTPLGIGSYF. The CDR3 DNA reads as TGTGCCAGCACACCCTTAGGGATAGGCTCCTACTTC.

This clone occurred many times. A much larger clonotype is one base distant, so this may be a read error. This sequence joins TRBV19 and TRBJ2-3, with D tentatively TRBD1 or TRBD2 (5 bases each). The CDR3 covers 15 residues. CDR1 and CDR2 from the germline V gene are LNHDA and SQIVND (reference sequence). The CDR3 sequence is CASSMDTSSTDTRYF. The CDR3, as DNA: TGTGCCAGTAGTATGGACACCTCTAGCACAGATACGCGGTATTTT.

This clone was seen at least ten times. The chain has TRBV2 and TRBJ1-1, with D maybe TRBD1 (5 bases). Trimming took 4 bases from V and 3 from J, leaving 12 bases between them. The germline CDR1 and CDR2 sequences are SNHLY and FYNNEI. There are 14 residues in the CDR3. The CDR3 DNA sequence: TGTGCCAGCAGTGTCGGTCAGGGAGACACTGAAGCTTTCTTT. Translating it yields CASSVGQGDTEAFF.

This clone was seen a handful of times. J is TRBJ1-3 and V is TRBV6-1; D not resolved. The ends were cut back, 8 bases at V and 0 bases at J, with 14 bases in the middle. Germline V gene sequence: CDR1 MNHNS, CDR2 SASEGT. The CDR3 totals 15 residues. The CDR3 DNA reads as TGTGCCAGCTCCTTAGCCAGACCCTCTGGAAACACCATATATTTT. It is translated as CASSLARPSGNTIYF.

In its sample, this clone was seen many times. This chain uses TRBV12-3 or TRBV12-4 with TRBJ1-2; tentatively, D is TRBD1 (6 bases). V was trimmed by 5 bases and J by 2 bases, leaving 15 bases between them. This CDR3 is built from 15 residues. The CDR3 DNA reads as TGTGCCAGCAGTCCGAGAGGAACAGGGAACTATGGCTACACCTTC. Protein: CASSPRGTGNYGYTF.

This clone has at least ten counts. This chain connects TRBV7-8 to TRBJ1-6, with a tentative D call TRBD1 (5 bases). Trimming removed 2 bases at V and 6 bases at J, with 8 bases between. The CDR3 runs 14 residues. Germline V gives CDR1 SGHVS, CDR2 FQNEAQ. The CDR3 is CASSLQGGNSPLHF. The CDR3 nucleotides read TGTGCCAGCAGCTTACAGGGCGGTAATTCACCCCTCCACTTT.

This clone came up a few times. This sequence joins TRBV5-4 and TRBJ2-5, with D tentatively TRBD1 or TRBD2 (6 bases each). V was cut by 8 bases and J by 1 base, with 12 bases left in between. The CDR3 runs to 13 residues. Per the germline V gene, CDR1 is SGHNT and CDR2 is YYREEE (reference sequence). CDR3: CASRGGIQETQYF. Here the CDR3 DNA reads TGTGCCAGTCGAGGGGGGATCCAAGAGACCCAGTACTTC.

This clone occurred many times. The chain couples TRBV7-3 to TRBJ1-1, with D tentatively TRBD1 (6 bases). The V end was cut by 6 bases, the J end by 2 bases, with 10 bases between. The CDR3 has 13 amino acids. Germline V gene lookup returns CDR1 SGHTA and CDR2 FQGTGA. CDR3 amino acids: CASRSQGNTEAFF. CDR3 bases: TGTGCCAGCAGGTCACAGGGAAACACTGAAGCTTTCTTT.